This T cell receptor beta chain was recorded in a study of blood T cell repertoires in COVID-19. For the study at large: There were acute and convalescent COVID-19 samples, and they came from the United States, Italy and Spain. Sources were T cells, B-cell-depleted T cells, or PBMCs; the material itself was cDNA or gDNA.

Trimming shortened V by 5 bases and J by 1 base, and 12 bases separated the two germline ends. Germline-derived CDR1 and CDR2 are SGHVS and FQNEAQ. The CDR3 has 14 amino acids. TCRdb's copy holds only in-frame clones and misses some; the assay was immunoSEQ multiplex PCR. The table shows roughly 200,000 clones, with 86% occurring only once. Study members were between roughly 18 and 100 years old and lived in 20 to 25 US regions. The receptor comes from a man aged 40-50 years with acute COVID-19. The rearrangement joins TRBV7-8 to TRBJ2-7, with a weak D call TRBD1 (6 bases). The sequencing sample was made of PBMCs or T cells enriched from blood (not recorded which). For the CDR3, the DNA is TGTGCCAGCAGCCGAGACCAGGGGTCCTACGAGCAGTACTTC. Translated: CASSRDQGSYEQYF.